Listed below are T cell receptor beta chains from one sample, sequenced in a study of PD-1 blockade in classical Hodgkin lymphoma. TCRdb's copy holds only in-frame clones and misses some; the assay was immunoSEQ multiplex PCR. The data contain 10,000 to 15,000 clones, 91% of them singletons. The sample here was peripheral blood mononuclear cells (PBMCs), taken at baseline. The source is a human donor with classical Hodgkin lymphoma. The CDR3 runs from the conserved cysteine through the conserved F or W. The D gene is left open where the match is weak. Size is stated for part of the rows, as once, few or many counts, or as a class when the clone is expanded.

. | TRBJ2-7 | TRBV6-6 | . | TGTGCCAGCACCGACGGGACTGTCCCCTACGAGCAGTACTTC | CASTDGTVPYEQYF
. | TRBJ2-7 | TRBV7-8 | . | TGTGCCAGCAGCTCCACCTACGAGCAGTACTTC | CASSSTYEQYF
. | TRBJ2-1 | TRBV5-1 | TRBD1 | TGCGCCAGCAGCACGACTCCGGGACAGGGGAATGAGCAGTTCTTC | CASSTTPGQGNEQFF
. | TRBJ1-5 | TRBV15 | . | TGTGCCACCGGGTCCGATAGCAATCAGCCCCAGCATTTT | CATGSDSNQPQHF
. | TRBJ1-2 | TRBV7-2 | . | TGTGCCAGCAGAAGGGACGCCCCTAAGGGCTACACCTTC | CASRRDAPKGYTF
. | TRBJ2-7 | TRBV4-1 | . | TGCGCCAGCAGCCAAGACCCGGGCCCCTACGAGCAGTACTTC | CASSQDPGPYEQYF
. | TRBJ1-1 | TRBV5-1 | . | TGCGCCAGCAGCTTTTCGTGGGATGGCGAGGCTTTCTTT | CASSFSWDGEAFF
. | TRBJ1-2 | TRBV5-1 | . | TGCGCCAGCAGTCCACAGGGTGGCGGCTACACCTTC | CASSPQGGGYTF
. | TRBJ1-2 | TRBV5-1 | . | TGCGCCAGCACCCTGGGGGCAGCCTCCGATGGCTACACCTTC | CASTLGAASDGYTF
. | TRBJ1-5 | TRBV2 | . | TGTGCCAGCAGTGAAAGGCAGAGGAATCAGCCCCAGCATTTT | CASSERQRNQPQHF
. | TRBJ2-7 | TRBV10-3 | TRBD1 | TGTGCCATCAGGGAGGACAGGGACGAGCAGTACTTC | CAIREDRDEQYF
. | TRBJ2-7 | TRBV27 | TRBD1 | TGTGCCAGCAGTTTAGGGACAGGATACGAGCAGTACTTC | CASSLGTGYEQYF
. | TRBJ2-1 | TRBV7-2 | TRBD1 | TGTGCCAGCAGCACGACAGGGGGCGGAGTAAATGAGCAGTTCTTC | CASSTTGGGVNEQFF
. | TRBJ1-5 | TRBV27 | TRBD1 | TGTGCCAGCAGCCGGGACAGAGGGCAGCCCCAGCATTTT | CASSRDRGQPQHF
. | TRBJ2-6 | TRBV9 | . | TGTGCCAGCAGCGTAGGGGGTAGTTCTGGGGCCAACGTCCTGACTTTC | CASSVGGSSGANVLTF
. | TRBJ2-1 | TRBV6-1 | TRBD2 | TGTGCCAGCAGTGAAGCTTCGCGGGGGGGCGTCTTC | CASSEASRGGVF
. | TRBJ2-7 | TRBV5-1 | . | TGCGCCAGCAGCTTGGCCCCAGGGAGCTCCTACGAGCAGTACTTC | CASSLAPGSSYEQYF
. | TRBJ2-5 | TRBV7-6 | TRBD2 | TGTGCCAGCAGCCCCGGGGGGTTTGGGACCCAGTACTTC | CASSPGGFGTQYF
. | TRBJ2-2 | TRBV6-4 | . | TGTGCCAGCAGTGACAGGGGGAACACCGGGGAGCTGTTTTTT | CASSDRGNTGELFF
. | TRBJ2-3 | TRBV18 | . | TGTGCCAGCTCATCTCTTCCAGGGGCCGGCACAGATACGCAGTATTTT | CASSSLPGAGTDTQYF
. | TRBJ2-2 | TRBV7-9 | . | TGTGCCAGGCAACGGGCAGCGAACACCGGGGAGCTGTTTTTT | CARQRAANTGELFF
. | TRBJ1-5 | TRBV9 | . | TGTGCCAGCAGCGTTTTGGGGGACGAAAATCAGCCCCAGCATTTT | CASSVLGDENQPQHF
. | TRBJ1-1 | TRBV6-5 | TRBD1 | TGTGCCAGCAGCCCCTTAACAGGGGAGGCTTTCTTT | CASSPLTGEAFF
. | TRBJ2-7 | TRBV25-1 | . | TGTGCCAGCAGTGCCTTTGCCGGGTCCGAGCAGTACTTC | CASSAFAGSEQYF
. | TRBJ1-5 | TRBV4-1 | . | TGCGCCAGCAGCCAAGACGCCTTTCAGCCCCAGCATTTT | CASSQDAFQPQHF
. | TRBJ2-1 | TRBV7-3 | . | TGTGCCAGCAGCTCAAAGGTGTCTGGAGACAATGAGCAGTTCTTC | CASSSKVSGDNEQFF
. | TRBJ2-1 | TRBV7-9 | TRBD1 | TGTGCCAGCAGCTTAGCCGGGACAGGGGCCTACAATGAGCAGTTCTTC | CASSLAGTGAYNEQFF
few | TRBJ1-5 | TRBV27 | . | TGTGCCAGCAGTTCACTTGCGGGGGCTATTGCCAATCAGCCCCAGCATTTT | CASSSLAGAIANQPQHF
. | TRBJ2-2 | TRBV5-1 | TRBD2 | TGCGCCAGCAGCCCGAGCGGGGGCCTAATCACCGGGGAGCTGTTTTTT | CASSPSGGLITGELFF
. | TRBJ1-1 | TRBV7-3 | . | TGTGCCAGTTGCGTGGAGTATGACACTGAAGCTTTCTTT | CASCVEYDTEAFF
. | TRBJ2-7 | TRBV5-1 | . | TGCGCCAGCAGCTCCAGTATCTCTCTACTCCCTGGGCACTACGAGCAGTACTTC | CASSSSISLLPGHYEQYF
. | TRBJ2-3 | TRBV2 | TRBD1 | TGTGCCAGCAGTGCATTGGGACAGGGCACAGATACGCAGTATTTT | CASSALGQGTDTQYF
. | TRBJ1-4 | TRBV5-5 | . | TGTGCCAGCAGCTTGGTCCAGGAAAAACTGTTTTTT | CASSLVQEKLFF
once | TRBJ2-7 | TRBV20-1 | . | TGCAGTGCTCGTCGGGGGGCCGAGCAGTACTTC | CSARRGAEQYF
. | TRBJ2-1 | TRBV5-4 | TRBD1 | TGTGCCAGCAGCATCCGACAGGGGGCGCCGATCTTC | CASSIRQGAPIF
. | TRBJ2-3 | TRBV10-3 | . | TGTGCCATCAGTGAGTCGCGGGTCCCTAGCACAGATACGCAGTATTTT | CAISESRVPSTDTQYF
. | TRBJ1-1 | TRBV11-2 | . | TGTGCCAGCAGCTTAATAGGACTGAACACTGAAGCTTTCTTT | CASSLIGLNTEAFF
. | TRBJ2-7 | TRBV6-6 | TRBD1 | TGTGCCAGCAAAGGACAGGGGGCCTACGAGCAGTACTTC | CASKGQGAYEQYF
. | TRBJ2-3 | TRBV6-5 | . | TGTGCCAGCAGTGCACCAATCACAGATACGCAGTATTTT | CASSAPITDTQYF
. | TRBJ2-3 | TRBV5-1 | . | TGCGCCAGCAGCTTGTCGGCCACAGATACGCAGTATTTT | CASSLSATDTQYF
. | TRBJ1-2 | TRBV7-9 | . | TGTGCCAGCAGCTTTTGGGGTGGCTACACCTTC | CASSFWGGYTF
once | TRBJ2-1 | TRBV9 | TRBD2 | TGTGCCAGCAGCGTTGGGACTAAGGGCCAAGGTGAGCAGTTCTTC | CASSVGTKGQGEQFF
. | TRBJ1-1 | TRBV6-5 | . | TGTGCCAGCCTGGGACACTCGAACACTGAAGCTTTCTTT | CASLGHSNTEAFF
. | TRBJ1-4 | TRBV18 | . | TGTGCCAGCTCACCTAACCCGGTGGGAACTAATGAAAAACTGTTTTTT | CASSPNPVGTNEKLFF
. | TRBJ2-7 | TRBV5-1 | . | TGCGCCAGCAGCTTGGAAGGGCAGCTCTACGAGCAGTACTTC | CASSLEGQLYEQYF
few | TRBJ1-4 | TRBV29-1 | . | TGCAGCGTTGAATTTGGAAAACTGTTTTTT | CSVEFGKLFF
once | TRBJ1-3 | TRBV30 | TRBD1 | TGTGCCTGGAGAACGGACAGGACTGGAAACACCATATATTTT | CAWRTDRTGNTIYF
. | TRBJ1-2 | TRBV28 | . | TGTGCCGTCGGAATAAGGGACCGGGGCTACACCTTC | CAVGIRDRGYTF
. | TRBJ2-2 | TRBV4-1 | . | TGCGCCAGCAGCCAAGTAGAGAACACCGGGGAGCTGTTTTTT | CASSQVENTGELFF
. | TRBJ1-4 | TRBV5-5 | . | TGTGCCAGCAGCTCGGAGGGGCCAGAAAAAAAACTGTTTTTT | CASSSEGPEKKLFF
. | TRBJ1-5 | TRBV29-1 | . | TGCAGCGTTTCTCCGGGTCCCGGGCAGCCCCAGCATTTT | CSVSPGPGQPQHF
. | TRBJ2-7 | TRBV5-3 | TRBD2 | TGTGCCAGACCCGCAAGTCGAAGTAGCGGGTTGAGCTCCTACGAGCAGTACTTC | CARPASRSSGLSSYEQYF
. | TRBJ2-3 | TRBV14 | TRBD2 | TGTGCCAGCAGCCGGACTAGCGGGGGGGCAGATACGCAGTATTTT | CASSRTSGGADTQYF
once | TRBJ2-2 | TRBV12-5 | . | TGTGCTAGTGGTTTTACAGGCCCCGGGGAGCTGTTTTTT | CASGFTGPGELFF
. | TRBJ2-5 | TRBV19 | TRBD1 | TGTGCCAGTAGTATAGGGTTAACAGGGGGCTTGGAGACCCAGTACTTC | CASSIGLTGGLETQYF
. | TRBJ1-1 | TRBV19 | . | TGTGCCAGTAGAGAAATGGTAGCAGGGGACACCAACACTGAAGCTTTCTTT | CASREMVAGDTNTEAFF
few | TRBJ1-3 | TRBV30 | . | TGTGCCTGGAGTGTAACGGATAACTCTGGAAACACCATATATTTT | CAWSVTDNSGNTIYF
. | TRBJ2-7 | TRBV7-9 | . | TGTGCCAGCGAAGGGTTCGGTGACGAGCAGTACTTC | CASEGFGDEQYF